What follows describes a single TCR beta chain. Just one base apart from a much larger clone, this may be a read error. The data originate from a study of T cells in Graves' hyperthyroidism and ophthalmopathy. This CDR3 has 11 amino acids. From germline, CDR1 is SQVTM and CDR2 ANQGSEA. RNA transcripts provided the source from which TCR beta CDR3 regions were amplified. With the HTBI primer set, the TCR CDR3 went through a first round of RT-PCR. TCRdb re-analysed the multiplex PCR reads in MiXCR, keeping a single row per CDR3 protein. The data show about 620,000 distinct CDR3 sequences, around 16% seen once.

The chain joins TRBV29-1 to TRBJ1-1; no clear D gene. Specimen: blood. The receptor was derived from a woman aged 25 to 45 with Graves' hyperthyroidism. The CDR3 region has the DNA TGCAGCGTTGATTTCAACACTGATGCTTTCTTT. Translation gives CSVDFNTDAFF.